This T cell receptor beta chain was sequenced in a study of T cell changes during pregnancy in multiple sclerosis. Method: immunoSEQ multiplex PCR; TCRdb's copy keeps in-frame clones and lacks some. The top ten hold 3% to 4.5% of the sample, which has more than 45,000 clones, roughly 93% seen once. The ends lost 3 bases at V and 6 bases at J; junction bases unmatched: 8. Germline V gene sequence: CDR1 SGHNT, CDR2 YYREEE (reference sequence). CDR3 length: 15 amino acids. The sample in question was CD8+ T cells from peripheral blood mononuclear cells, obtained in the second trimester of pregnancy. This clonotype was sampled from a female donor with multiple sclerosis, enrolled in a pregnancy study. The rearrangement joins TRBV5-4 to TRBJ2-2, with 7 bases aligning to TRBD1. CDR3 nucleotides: TGTGCCAGCAGCTACGACAGGGCGAGTTCCGGGGAGCTGTTTTTT. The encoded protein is CASSYDRASSGELFF.